The clone carrying this TCR beta chain turned up a few times. In TCRdb, the 5' RACE reads were re-called with MiXCR into one record per CDR3 protein. The sample contains 150,000 to 200,000 distinct CDR3 sequences, about a third of which appear only once. The data are from a study of T-cell memory formation after mild COVID-19. CDR3 length: 14 amino acids. Trimming removed 2 bases at V and 3 bases at J, with 7 bases between. CDR1 and CDR2 from the germline V gene are ENHRY and SYGVKD. The V gene is TRBV10-3, the J gene TRBJ2-2; weak D call: TRBD1 (5 bases). The source of this sequence is an adult woman who had mild COVID-19 (a few samples of this study predate the infection). Cell type and time point are not known. The sample taken for sequencing was PBMCs or a T cell subset sorted from them (not recorded which). CDR3: CAISELGDTGELFF. CDR3 bases: TGTGCCATCAGTGAGCTAGGGGACACCGGGGAGCTGTTTTTT.